This entry concerns a single T cell receptor beta chain. The CDR3 runs to 13 residues. The J segment lost 4 bases and the V segment lost 1 base, leaving 0 bases of the junction unmatched. CDR1 and CDR2 (germline): SGHTA, FQGTGA. The data were taken from a study of T cell changes during pregnancy in multiple sclerosis. The data were produced by immunoSEQ multiplex PCR, yet TCRdb's version contains in-frame clones alone and is incomplete. The sample lists 95,000 to 110,000 clones; less than 95% were seen once. This chain joins TRBV7-3 and TRBJ2-5, with 7 bases fitting TRBD2. The clonotype was recovered from a female donor in good health, enrolled as a control in a pregnancy study. The sample consisted of peripheral blood, taken in the third trimester of pregnancy. CDR3 amino acids: CASSLRGGETQYF. CDR3 bases: TGTGCCAGCAGCTTAAGGGGGGGAGAGACCCAGTACTTC.